A selection of T cell receptor beta chains follows, all from one sample in a study of shared clonotypes between healthy human individuals. The method was immunoSEQ multiplex PCR; TCRdb's version includes in-frame clones alone and lacks a portion of them. In the table there are about 480,000 clones, 79% of which are singletons. Sequencing used PBMCs. Receptors originate from a woman aged 40-49 years in good health. Some clones in this sample may be carry-over from other donors' samples. Both conserved end residues are trimmed from each CDR3. Fields, in order: D gene, J gene, V gene, CDR3 protein. A D gene is named only where the DNA matches it firmly.

D gene: NA; J gene: TRBJ2-7; V gene: TRBV9; CDR3 protein: ASSVGGTPYEQY
D gene: NA; J gene: TRBJ2-2; V gene: TRBV19; CDR3 protein: ASTPNTGELF
D gene: TRBD2; J gene: TRBJ2-3; V gene: TRBV9; CDR3 protein: ASSSKRTSGSISTDTQY
D gene: NA; J gene: TRBJ2-2; V gene: TRBV7-6; CDR3 protein: ASSLGGTINTGELF
D gene: NA; J gene: TRBJ2-3; V gene: TRBV7-6; CDR3 protein: ASSPTPQQGIVADTQY
D gene: TRBD2; J gene: TRBJ2-1; V gene: TRBV10-2; CDR3 protein: ASRSSGPSSYNEQF
D gene: TRBD1; J gene: TRBJ2-5; V gene: TRBV5-1; CDR3 protein: ASSLEGKGQGRETQY
D gene: NA; J gene: TRBJ2-7; V gene: TRBV2; CDR3 protein: ASRPRTETMSYEQY
D gene: TRBD2; J gene: TRBJ2-2; V gene: TRBV29-1; CDR3 protein: SVESPGGTGELF
D gene: TRBD2; J gene: TRBJ2-5; V gene: TRBV7-9; CDR3 protein: ASSLARASGQETQY
D gene: NA; J gene: TRBJ2-1; V gene: TRBV7-3; CDR3 protein: ASSLSSGRSNEQF
D gene: NA; J gene: TRBJ2-7; V gene: TRBV18; CDR3 protein: ASSLAGRTYEQY
D gene: NA; J gene: TRBJ2-7; V gene: TRBV5-5; CDR3 protein: ASSPLPPGSNYEQY
D gene: NA; J gene: TRBJ1-2; V gene: TRBV7-2; CDR3 protein: ASSPTQGSDRHGYT
D gene: NA; J gene: TRBJ1-2; V gene: TRBV6-5; CDR3 protein: ASRGGIYGYT
D gene: TRBD2; J gene: TRBJ2-1; V gene: TRBV19; CDR3 protein: ASSRALAGGHEQF
D gene: TRBD2; J gene: TRBJ2-1; V gene: TRBV27; CDR3 protein: ASRLAGRNWNEQF
D gene: TRBD2; J gene: TRBJ2-3; V gene: TRBV4-2; CDR3 protein: ASSQGGLAVTDTQY
D gene: NA; J gene: TRBJ2-7; V gene: TRBV5-4; CDR3 protein: ASSSPLGEQY
D gene: NA; J gene: TRBJ1-3; V gene: TRBV11-2; CDR3 protein: ASSPQGNTIY
D gene: NA; J gene: TRBJ2-7; V gene: TRBV5-1; CDR3 protein: ASSSDFYEQY
D gene: TRBD2; J gene: TRBJ2-5; V gene: TRBV7-9; CDR3 protein: ASSFGLAGEETQY
D gene: NA; J gene: TRBJ2-5; V gene: TRBV29-1; CDR3 protein: SVPSPGGWETQY
D gene: TRBD1; J gene: TRBJ2-7; V gene: TRBV10-3; CDR3 protein: ASRQGGSYEQY
D gene: TRBD2; J gene: TRBJ2-1; V gene: TRBV11-3; CDR3 protein: ASSLGLAGYNEQF